This T cell receptor beta chain is drawn from a study of T cell responses to AZD1222 COVID-19 vaccine. Remarks on this clone: The target antigen is unknown.

Pooling covered second doses at about 4 or about 12 weeks. Overall study findings and caveats: Just a handful of AZD1222 recipients tested seropositive at baseline. Possibly, clonal diversity was underestimated; donors were largely white British and included more females.

This CDR3 region has 15 residues. V was clipped by 4 bases and J by 6 bases, with 18 bases between them. Germline assignment: CDR1 LGHDT and CDR2 YNNKEL (reference sequence). The method was immunoSEQ multiplex PCR; TCRdb's version includes in-frame clones alone and lacks a portion of them. The sample includes tens of thousands of clones, 75% to 85% of them seen just once. The sample was peripheral blood, taken 28 days after the second AZD1222 dose. The receptor's source is an adult who received the AZD1222 COVID-19 vaccine. The V and J genes are TRBV3-1 (or the pseudogene TRBV3-2) and TRBJ1-2, with a tentative D call TRBD1 (5 bases). In DNA form, the CDR3 reads TGTGCCAGCAGCCTACGAGGGGACCCCCTTAATGGCTACACCTTC. It codes for CASSLRGDPLNGYTF.